These 13 T cell receptor beta chains came from one sample sequenced in a study of T cell responses to AZD1222 COVID-19 vaccine (dated by TCRdb to the early 2020s). Preparation of the library involved the immunoSEQ multiplex PCR assay. Imported from immuneACCESS, the table was reduced by TCRdb to in-frame sequences with V and J called. These copies leave out some clones; in studies compared against another copy, an unresolved V gene accounts for under half, and the cause of the remainder is not known. This sample lists 100,000 to 150,000 clones; approximately 84% were detected once. Approximately 7.6% of the sample comes from the top ten. In light of the paper, this sample's time point label describes: baseline before first vaccination. Specimen: peripheral blood, collected on day 0 of AZD1222 vaccination. The receptors were sampled from an adult in good health.

The chain carries TRBV7-2 and TRBJ1-2; tentatively, D is TRBD1 (5 bases). The CDR3 contains 12 residues. Germline CDR1 and CDR2: SGHTA and FQGNSA. The germline V and J ends were trimmed by 2 bases and 7 bases, with 8 bases remaining between them. The CDR3 DNA is TGTGCCAGCAGCTTAAGAGGGGTTGGCTACACCTTC. Its translation is CASSLRGVGYTF. The variable domain in full, with the rest retrieved from reference TRBV7-2 and TRBJ1-2, is GAGVSQSPSNKVTEKGKDVELRCDPISGHTALYWYRQSLGQGLEFLIYFQGNSAPDKSGLPSDRFSAERTGGSVSTLTIQRTQQEDSAVYLCASSLRGVGYTFGSGTRLTVV.

Here the CDR3 DNA reads TGTGCCAGCAGCAGTACCGGGGGCGAGCAGTACTTC. It translates to CASSSTGGEQYF. The chain employs TRBV7-9 and TRBJ2-7; a possible D gene is TRBD2 (6 bases). Germline loops: CDR1 SEHNR, CDR2 FQNEAQ (reference sequence). V was cut by 5 bases and J by 6 bases, with 11 bases left in between. The CDR3 is made up of 12 amino acids.

This chain uses TRBV3-1 (or the pseudogene TRBV3-2) with TRBJ2-2, with a tentative D call TRBD1 (5 bases). This CDR3 has 15 amino acids. Deletions cut 2 bases from V and 1 base from J, with 8 bases between. CDR1 LGHDT and CDR2 YNNKEL come from the germline V gene (reference sequence). In nucleotides, the CDR3 is TGTGCCAGCAGCCAAAACGACAGGAACACCGGGGAGCTGTTTTTT. Encoded protein: CASSQNDRNTGELFF.

The rearrangement joins TRBV4-1 to TRBJ1-6; a possible D gene is TRBD1 (5 bases). The CDR3 spans 18 residues. Germline assignment: CDR1 MGHRA and CDR2 YSYEKL. Trimming took 0 bases from V and 2 from J, leaving 14 bases between them. The CDR3 reads CASSQDWRGVTYNSPLHF. Written as DNA, the CDR3 is TGCGCCAGCAGCCAAGATTGGAGGGGAGTCACCTATAATTCACCCCTCCACTTT.

The V call is TRBV24-1, the J call TRBJ2-2; TRBD2 matches at 7 bases. Germline CDR1 KGHDR, CDR2 SFDVKD. The J segment lost 4 bases and the V segment lost 8 bases, leaving 3 bases of the junction unmatched. CDR3 length: 13 amino acids. This CDR3 reads CATTTGGTGELFF. CDR3 DNA sequence: TGTGCCACCACAACGGGGGGCACCGGGGAGCTGTTTTTT.

This sequence joins TRBV4-1 and TRBJ1-2; possibly TRBD1 for D (5 bases). This CDR3 is 15 amino acids long. Trimming pared 3 bases from V and 5 bases from J, leaving 16 bases between. CDR1 is MGHRA and CDR2 is YSYEKL in the germline V gene. The CDR3 bases are TGCGCCAGCAGCCAGGGGGTAGGGACGCTGTATGGCTACACCTTC. It is translated as CASSQGVGTLYGYTF.

The V call is TRBV10-2, the J call TRBJ1-5; D is possibly TRBD1 (6 bases). Per the germline V gene, CDR1 is WSHSY and CDR2 is SAAADI. The CDR3 length is 15 residues. V was cut by 2 bases and J by 1 base, with 9 bases left in between. CDR3 sequence (DNA): TGCGCCAGCAGTGAGAACAGGGCGAGCAATCAGCCCCAGCATTTT. It specifies CASSENRASNQPQHF.

The chain is built from TRBV6-1 and TRBJ1-5, with TRBD1 as a possible D gene (5 bases). The germline gives CDR1 MNHNS, CDR2 SASEGT. The CDR3 spans 13 residues. Trimming shortened V by 1 base and J by 5 bases, and 6 bases separated the two germline ends. In nucleotides, the CDR3 is TGTGCCAGCAGTGAAGTGGGGGATCAGCCCCAGCATTTT. Encoded protein: CASSEVGDQPQHF.

This chain links TRBV6-2 or TRBV6-3 with TRBJ1-3; TRBD1 might be the D (5 bases). The CDR3 loop spans 17 amino acids. Germline assignment: CDR1 MNHEY and CDR2 SVGEGT. Trimming shortened V by 7 bases and J by 0 bases, and 19 bases separated the two germline ends. The CDR3, as DNA: TGTGCCAGCATCCCGTCCAGGGACCAGAGCTCTGGAAACACCATATATTTT. Translation gives CASIPSRDQSSGNTIYF.

This chain joins TRBV19 and TRBJ1-5, with D hard to call. This CDR3 has 15 residues. Germline CDR1 is LNHDA and CDR2 is SQIVND (reference sequence). Trimming took off 6 bases at V and 1 base at J, with 13 bases between the two ends. CDR3 in amino acids: CASSVGTRSNQPQHF. CDR3 DNA: TGTGCCAGTAGCGTGGGTACGCGGAGCAATCAGCCCCAGCATTTT.

This CDR3 is CASSLSPRGLGETQYF. The CDR3 DNA is TGTGCCAGCAGCTTAAGTCCGAGGGGGCTTGGGGAGACCCAGTACTTC. The rearrangement uses TRBV7-3 and TRBJ2-5; TRBD1 agrees at 7 bases. The trim removed 1 base at V and 5 bases at J, leaving 10 bases unmatched. This CDR3 comprises 16 residues. Germline values: CDR1 SGHTA, CDR2 FQGTGA. Complete variable domain (other parts from reference TRBV7-3 and TRBJ2-5): GAGVSQTPSNKVTEKGKYVELRCDPISGHTALYWYRQSLGQGPEFLIYFQGTGAADDSGLPNDRFFAVRPEGSVSTLKIQRTERGDSAVYLCASSLSPRGLGETQYFGPGTRLLVL.

A word on this clone: The sample holds other DNA sequences that translate to the same CDR3. V and J are TRBV11-2 and TRBJ2-5; D gene ambiguous. The germline CDR1 and CDR2 sequences are SGHAT and FQNNGV. The V and J ends lost 0 bases and 5 bases respectively, with 4 bases between them. The CDR3 is 12 residues long. CDR3 nucleotides: TGTGCCAGCAGCTTAGATCAGGAGACCCAGTACTTC. Its translation is CASSLDQETQYF.

This sequence joins TRBV7-2 and TRBJ2-7, with 9 bases that match TRBD1. From germline, CDR1 is SGHTA and CDR2 FQGNSA. Losses at the gene ends were 5 bases for V and 2 bases for J; bases not matched to a gene: 4. There are 14 residues in the CDR3. The CDR3 DNA sequence: TGTGCCAGCAGCCCCGGACAGGGGCCCTACGAGCAGTACTTC. Amino acids: CASSPGQGPYEQYF.